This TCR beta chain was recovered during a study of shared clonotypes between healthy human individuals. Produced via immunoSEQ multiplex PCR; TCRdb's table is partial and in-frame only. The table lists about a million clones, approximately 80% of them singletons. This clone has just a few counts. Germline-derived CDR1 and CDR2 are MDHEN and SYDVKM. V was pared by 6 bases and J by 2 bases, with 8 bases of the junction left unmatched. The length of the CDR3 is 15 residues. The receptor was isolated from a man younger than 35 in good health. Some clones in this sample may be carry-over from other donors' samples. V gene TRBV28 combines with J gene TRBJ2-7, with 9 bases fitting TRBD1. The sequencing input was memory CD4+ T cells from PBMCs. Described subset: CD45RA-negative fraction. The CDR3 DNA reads TGTGCCAGCAGGCCAGCCGGGACAGGGACCTACGAGCAGTACTTC. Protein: CASRPAGTGTYEQYF.